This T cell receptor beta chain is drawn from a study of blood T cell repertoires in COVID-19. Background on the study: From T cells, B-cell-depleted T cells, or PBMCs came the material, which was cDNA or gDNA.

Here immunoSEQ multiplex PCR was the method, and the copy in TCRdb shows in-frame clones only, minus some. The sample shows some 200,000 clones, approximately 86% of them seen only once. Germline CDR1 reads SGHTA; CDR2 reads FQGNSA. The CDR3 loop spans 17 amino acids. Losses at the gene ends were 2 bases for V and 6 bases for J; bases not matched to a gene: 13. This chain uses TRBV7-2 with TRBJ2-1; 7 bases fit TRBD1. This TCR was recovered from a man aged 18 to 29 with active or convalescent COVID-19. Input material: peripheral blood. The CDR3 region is CASSLLLTGQLSNEQFF. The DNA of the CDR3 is TGTGCCAGCAGCTTATTGTTAACGGGACAGCTCTCCAATGAGCAGTTCTTC.